This passage covers 22 T cell receptor beta chains from one sample sequenced in a study of identical twins. TCRdb recomputed calls from the 5' RACE reads with MiXCR, one row per CDR3 protein. The data show under 900,000 distinct CDR3 sequences, roughly an eighth seen once. These data were likewise used in another study, on yellow fever vaccine responses in identical twins.

Source material: PBMCs. These receptors all come from a woman between 18 and 29 years old in good health.

This clonotype was observed a few times. This sequence joins TRBV10-3 and TRBJ1-1, with D maybe TRBD1 (5 bases). The germline V and J ends were trimmed by 5 bases and 2 bases, with 15 bases remaining between them. The germline gives CDR1 ENHRY, CDR2 SYGVKD. CDR3 length equals 15 residues. CDR3 loop: CAISKTGTENTEAFF. The CDR3 DNA follows: TGTGCCATCAGTAAAACCGGGACGGAAAACACTGAAGCTTTCTTT.

This clonotype appeared a few times. This rearrangement joins TRBV5-1 to TRBJ2-5; TRBD2 aligns across 10 bases. CDR3 length equals 18 residues. Looked up from germline, CDR1 is SGHRS and CDR2 is YFSETQ. The V gene end was trimmed by 0 bases and the J gene end by 5 bases; junction bases not matched to a gene: 13. The CDR3 loop is CASSLGWTSGVLLETQYF. The CDR3 nucleotides read TGCGCCAGCAGCTTGGGTTGGACTAGCGGAGTCCTTTTGGAGACCCAGTACTTC.

The chain is built from TRBV10-3 and TRBJ2-1; D gene uncertain. From germline, CDR1 is ENHRY and CDR2 SYGVKD. The length of the CDR3 is 15 residues. The V and J ends lost 2 bases and 1 base respectively, with 9 bases between them. The DNA of the CDR3 is TGTGCCATCAGTGAGGGCCCTATGTCCTACAATGAGCAGTTCTTC. Its translation is CAISEGPMSYNEQFF.

This clonotype was recorded a few times. The chain carries TRBV18 and TRBJ1-1; D gene uncertain. The CDR3 spans 13 residues. CDR1 is KGHSH, CDR2 LQKENI, per germline. Trimming removed 3 bases at V and 6 bases at J, with 11 bases between. In nucleotides, the CDR3 is TGTGCCAGCTCACCTAGGCTGATCGCTGAAGCTTTCTTT. Translated, it gives CASSPRLIAEAFF.

This rearrangement joins TRBV29-1 to TRBJ1-1; 9 bases map to TRBD1. There are 12 residues in the CDR3. V dropped 7 bases and J dropped 8; count of bases not matched to a gene: 8. CDR1 is SQVTM and CDR2 is ANQGSEA in the germline V gene. The CDR3 here is CSGDRGVSEAFF. In DNA, the CDR3 is TGCAGCGGCGACAGGGGGGTCTCGGAAGCTTTCTTT.

This chain links TRBV20-1 with TRBJ2-7; D may be TRBD2 (6 bases). There are 14 residues in the CDR3. Germline V gene data show CDR1 as DFQATT and CDR2 as SNEGSKA (reference sequence). Deletions cut 0 bases from V and 3 bases from J, with 12 bases between. The CDR3 DNA is TGCAGTGCTAGAGAACTAGCTTGGAACTACGAGCAGTACTTC. This sequence encodes CSARELAWNYEQYF.

This clonotype showed up many times. The chain uses TRBV5-5 and TRBJ2-1; 7 nucleotides line up with TRBD1. The J segment lost 8 bases and the V segment lost 7 bases, leaving 9 bases of the junction unmatched. From germline, CDR1 is SGHKS and CDR2 YYEKEE (reference sequence). The length of the CDR3 is 13 residues. The CDR3 here is CASRVTGEHEQFF. CDR3 bases: TGTGCCAGCCGCGTAACAGGGGAACATGAGCAGTTCTTC.

This clonotype turned up a few times. The chain combines TRBV27 with TRBJ2-7; 8 bases fit TRBD1. This CDR3 has 15 amino acids. J gave up 5 bases and V 5 bases, and 11 bases lay outside the gene matches. The germline CDR1 and CDR2 sequences are MNHEY and SMNVEV (reference sequence). The CDR3 sequence is CASSPLGTGSNEQYV. In nucleotides, the CDR3 is TGTGCCAGCAGTCCTCTCGGGACAGGTTCGAACGAGCAGTACGTC.

V is TRBV6-5 and J is TRBJ1-2; perhaps TRBD1 as D (6 bases). Germline V gene lookup returns CDR1 MNHEY and CDR2 SVGAGI. Between the trimmed V and J ends, which lost 4 bases and 4 bases, there was a span of 16 bases. The CDR3 is made up of 15 amino acids. In DNA form, the CDR3 reads TGTGCCAGCAGTTCCAAGACAGGACCCGGCTATGGCTACACCTTC. It encodes CASSSKTGPGYGYTF.

This rearrangement joins TRBV29-1 to TRBJ1-1, with D unresolved. V lost 6 bases to trimming and J lost 1 base, with 12 bases between them. The CDR3 has 13 amino acids. Germline CDR1 and CDR2: SQVTM and ANQGSEA. CDR3 in amino acids: CSVHGIWNTEAFF. The CDR3 DNA reads as TGCAGCGTCCACGGAATTTGGAACACTGAAGCTTTCTTT.

The chain employs TRBV3-1 and TRBJ2-7; D gene unclear. V was pared by 4 bases and J by 2 bases, with 6 bases between. Germline V gene lookup returns CDR1 LGHDT and CDR2 YNNKEL (reference sequence). This CDR3 spans 12 amino acids. CDR3 loop: CASSLRTYEQYF. In nucleotides, the CDR3 is TGTGCCAGCAGCCTTAGGACCTACGAGCAGTACTTC.

This chain connects TRBV2 to TRBJ1-2; perhaps TRBD1 as D (5 bases). V lost 6 bases to trimming and J lost 7 bases, with 21 bases between them. There are 15 residues in the CDR3. The germline gives CDR1 SNHLY, CDR2 FYNNEI. The CDR3 loop is CASSPSGVGSVGYTF. The CDR3 bases are TGTGCCAGCAGCCCCTCGGGGGTGGGTTCGGTTGGCTACACCTTC. Combining the CDR3 with reference TRBV2 and TRBJ1-2 gives the whole variable domain EPEVTQTPSHQVTQMGQEVILRCVPISNHLYFYWYRQILGQKVEFLVSFYNNEISEKSEIFDDQFSVERPDGSNFTLKIRSTKLEDSAMYFCASSPSGVGSVGYTFGSGTRLTVV.

The gene calls are TRBV21-1 and TRBJ2-1; no check of the table's D call, TRBD2, against the DNA was made. TRBV21-1 is noted as a pseudogene. This CDR3 contains 18 residues. The CDR3 is CASRRTSGAAPSYNEQFF. CDR3 sequence (DNA): TGTGCCAGCAGGAGAACTAGCGGGGCCGCCCCGAGTTACAATGAGCAGTTCTTC.

This clonotype was found a few times. This chain joins TRBV20-1 and TRBJ2-7, with TRBD2 matching over 12 bases. J was trimmed by 4 bases and V by 5 bases; bases with no gene match: 3. The CDR3 covers 13 residues. Germline V CDR1 and CDR2: DFQATT, SNEGSKA (reference sequence). The CDR3 region is CSAFGLAGYEQYF. For the CDR3, the DNA is TGCAGTGCTTTTGGACTAGCGGGGTACGAGCAGTACTTC.

V and J are TRBV3-1 and TRBJ2-7; the D is unclear. V shed 0 bases and J shed 4 bases, with 16 bases lying between them. The CDR3 length is 16 residues. Germline-derived CDR1 and CDR2 are LGHDT and YNNKEL (reference sequence). In DNA form, the CDR3 reads TGTGCCAGCAGCCAAGATCCCACTACTTGGGGATACGAGCAGTACTTC. As protein: CASSQDPTTWGYEQYF.

This clonotype came up a few times. This chain connects TRBV20-1 to TRBJ2-1; no definite D call. CDR1 is DFQATT, CDR2 SNEGSKA, per germline (reference sequence). This CDR3 is built from 10 residues. The V end lost 6 bases, the J end lost 7 bases, and 7 bases lay between the germline ends. The CDR3 region has the DNA TGCAGTGCAGCTAGGAATGAGCAGTTCTTC. As protein: CSAARNEQFF.

The rearrangement uses TRBV29-1 and TRBJ2-3, with D tentatively TRBD1 (6 bases). The ends were cut back, 2 bases at V and 1 base at J, with 10 bases in the middle. The germline V gene has CDR1 SQVTM and CDR2 ANQGSEA. There are 14 residues in the CDR3. As DNA, the CDR3 is TGCAGCGTTGAACGGCAGGGGCGCACAGATACGCAGTATTTT. It codes for CSVERQGRTDTQYF.

The chain has TRBV11-2 and TRBJ2-1, with 12 positions matching TRBD2. Per the germline V gene, CDR1 is SGHAT and CDR2 is FQNNGV. The CDR3 totals 15 residues. V lost 10 bases, J lost 9 bases, and 13 bases stayed unmatched. CDR3 DNA: TGTGCCATCCTTAGGGCTAGCGGGGGGGCAGGTGAGCAGTTCTTC. It is translated as CAILRASGGAGEQFF.

The V call is TRBV27, the J call TRBJ1-3; D is unresolved. Germline V gene sequence: CDR1 MNHEY, CDR2 SMNVEV (reference sequence). The CDR3 totals 14 residues. V dropped 6 bases and J dropped 2 bases, with 11 bases sitting between them. CDR3 loop: CASSPGWAGNTIYF. Here the CDR3 DNA reads TGTGCCAGCAGCCCCGGTTGGGCTGGAAACACCATATATTTT.

The chain employs TRBV7-8 and TRBJ1-1, with 8 bases matching TRBD1. The CDR3 runs 15 residues. V shed 1 base and J 6 bases; nucleotides not matched to a gene: 7. The V gene's germline CDR1 is SGHVS and CDR2 FQNEAQ. The CDR3 DNA reads TGTGCCAGCAGCTTAGTAGGACAGGGTCGGTCTGAAGCTTTCTTT. Translation: CASSLVGQGRSEAFF.

Written as DNA, the CDR3 is TGTGCCAGCAGAGGGACTAGCCCCGGGGAGCTGTTTTTT. Translation: CASRGTSPGELFF. The V call is TRBV12-3 or TRBV12-4, the J call TRBJ2-2, with 9 positions matching TRBD2. CDR3 length: 13 residues. Trimming at V came to 6 bases and at J to 6 bases, leaving 2 bases not matched to a gene.

This clonotype was seen a handful of times. The CDR3 nucleotides are TGCGCCAGCAGCCTAGAACTTGCTAGCTCCCCCGGGACAGATACGCAGTATTTT. It is translated as CASSLELASSPGTDTQYF. The rearrangement joins TRBV4-1 to TRBJ2-3; a possible D gene is TRBD2 (5 bases). The CDR3 runs 18 residues. Trimming took off 4 bases at V and 3 bases at J, with 23 bases between the two ends. The V gene's germline CDR1 is MGHRA and CDR2 YSYEKL.